One and the same sample provided the 2 T cell receptor beta chains below, sequenced in a study of CD8+CD57+ T cells in acquired aplastic anemia listed by TCRdb under 2018. TCRdb names Illumina HiSeq 2000 as the instrument used. Profiling of TCR beta VDJ combinations and CDR3 sequences used genomic DNA as the template. The public sequencing data were trimmed at Q25 with fastp and processed into clonotypes with MiXCR by TCRdb, which kept only in-frame beta chains. Identical CDR3 proteins give one entry, which carries the most common genes and DNA. The sample table contains roughly 200,000 distinct CDR3 sequences; only one count was recorded for around 60% of them. Clones ranked in the top ten supply about 42% of the sample. Patients chosen for sequencing had shown expansion of CD8+CD57+ cells by flow cytometry. The sequenced material came from sorted CD4+, CD8+, or CD8+CD57+ T cells (not recorded which) from PBMCs. These receptors all stem from a human donor with aplastic anemia.

The gene calls are TRBV10-3 and TRBJ1-1; the D gene is possibly TRBD1 (6 bases). The CDR3 length is 13 residues. V was clipped by 6 bases and J by 2 bases, with 10 bases between them. Per the germline V gene, CDR1 is ENHRY and CDR2 is SYGVKD. The CDR3 sequence is CAISEDSNTEAFF. CDR3 nucleotides: TGTGCCATCAGCGAGGACAGTAACACTGAAGCTTTCTTT.

The rearrangement uses TRBV7-2 and TRBJ1-1; the D gene is possibly TRBD1 (5 bases). Deletions cut 6 bases from V and 2 bases from J, with 16 bases between. CDR3 size: 15 residues. Germline CDR1 and CDR2: SGHTA and FQGNSA. CDR3 sequence reads: CASRLGVSRNTEAFF. In DNA form, the CDR3 reads TGTGCCAGCAGGCTGGGGGTCAGCCGTAACACTGAAGCTTTCTTT.